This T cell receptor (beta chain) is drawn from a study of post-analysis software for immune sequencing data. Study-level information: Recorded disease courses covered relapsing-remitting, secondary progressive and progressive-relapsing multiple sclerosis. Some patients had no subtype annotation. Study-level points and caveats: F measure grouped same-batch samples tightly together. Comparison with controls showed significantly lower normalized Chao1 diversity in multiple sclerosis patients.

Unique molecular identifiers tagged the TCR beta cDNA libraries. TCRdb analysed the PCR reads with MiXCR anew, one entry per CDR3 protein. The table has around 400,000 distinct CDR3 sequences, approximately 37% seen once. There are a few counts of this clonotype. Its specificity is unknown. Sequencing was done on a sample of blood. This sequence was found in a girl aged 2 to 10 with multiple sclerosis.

The CDR3 region is CASSFEGPVTQHF. For the CDR3, the DNA is TGTGCCAGCAGCTTCGAAGGTCCGGTAACCCAGCATTTT. The chain uses TRBV7-8 and TRBJ1-5; no firm D call. The CDR3 length is 13 residues. The ends were cut back, 3 bases at V and 11 bases at J, with 14 bases in the middle. Per germline, CDR1 SGHVS and CDR2 FQNEAQ.